This T cell receptor (beta chain) was retrieved from a study of identical twins. Using its own MiXCR run on the 5' RACE reads, TCRdb lists one record per CDR3 protein. The repertoire holds 200,000 to 250,000 distinct CDR3 sequences, 6.5% to 8% seen once, with just over 14% in the top ten. This CDR3 has 15 amino acids. Germline V CDR1 and CDR2: MNHEY, SVGAGI. Trimming left V 4 bases short and J 3 bases short, with 13 bases between. These data are also associated with another study on T cells expressing NK-cell markers. That work contributes: The authors derived TCR beta repertoires from sorted CD3+CD56+NKG2C+, CD3+CD56+NKG2C- and CD3+CD56-NKG2C+ T cells. In several donors, dominant clonotypes made up about 25-65% of CD3+CD56-NKG2C+ cells. The study left the HCMV specificity of expanded NKG2C+ T cell clones unresolved.

The source material was CD8+ T cells sorted from blood. This clonotype originated in a woman aged 18-30 years in good health. The chain is built from TRBV6-5 and TRBJ1-5; perhaps TRBD1 as D (5 bases). The CDR3 bases are TGTGCCAGCAGTTCCCCCAGGGCCCCCAATCAGCCCCAGCATTTT. Translating gives CASSSPRAPNQPQHF.